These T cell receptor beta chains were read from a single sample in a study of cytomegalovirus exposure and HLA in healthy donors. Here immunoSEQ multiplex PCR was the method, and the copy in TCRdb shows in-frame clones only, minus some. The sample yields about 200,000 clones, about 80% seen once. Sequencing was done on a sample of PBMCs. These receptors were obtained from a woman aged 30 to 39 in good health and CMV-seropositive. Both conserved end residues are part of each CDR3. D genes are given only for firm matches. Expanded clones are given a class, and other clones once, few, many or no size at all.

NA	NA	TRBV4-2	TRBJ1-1	CASSQEAGARATEAFF	TGTGCCAGCAGCCAAGAAGCAGGGGCCCGTGCTACTGAAGCTTTCTTT
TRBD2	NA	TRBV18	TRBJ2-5	CASSPPSGGSMETQYF	TGTGCCAGCTCACCACCTAGCGGGGGGTCCATGGAGACCCAGTACTTC
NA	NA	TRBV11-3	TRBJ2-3	CASSLGPLFTDTQYF	TGTGCCAGCAGCTTGGGGCCTTTATTCACAGATACGCAGTATTTT
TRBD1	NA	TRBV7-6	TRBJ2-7	CASSPRATGPYEQYF	TGTGCCAGCAGCCCACGGGCGACAGGGCCCTACGAGCAGTACTTC
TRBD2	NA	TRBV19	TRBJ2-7	CASSMVSGRDEQYF	TGTGCCAGTAGTATGGTTAGCGGGAGGGACGAGCAGTACTTC
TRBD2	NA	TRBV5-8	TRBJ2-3	CASSRALVAGGDTQYF	TGTGCCAGCAGCCGCGCGTTAGTAGCGGGAGGGGATACGCAGTATTTT
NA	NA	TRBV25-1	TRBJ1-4	CASSEYIGRAATNEKLFF	TGTGCCAGCAGTGAATATATCGGCAGGGCGGCAACTAATGAAAAACTGTTTTTT
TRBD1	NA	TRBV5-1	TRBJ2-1	CASISNENRGLGEQFF	TGCGCCAGCATCTCCAACGAGAACAGGGGGTTAGGTGAGCAGTTCTTC
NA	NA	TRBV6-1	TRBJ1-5	CASSEWTANQPQHF	TGTGCCAGCAGTGAATGGACAGCGAATCAGCCCCAGCATTTT
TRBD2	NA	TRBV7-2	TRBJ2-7	CASSLASGTYEQYF	TGTGCCAGCAGCTTAGCTAGCGGGACCTACGAGCAGTACTTC
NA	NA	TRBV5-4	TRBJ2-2	CASSSQRGTGELFF	TGTGCCAGCAGCTCGCAAAGGGGCACCGGGGAGCTGTTTTTT
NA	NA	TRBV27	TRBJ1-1	CASSFRGDYTEAFF	TGTGCCAGCAGTTTCCGGGGGGATTACACTGAAGCTTTCTTT
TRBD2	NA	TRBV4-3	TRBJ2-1	CASSQDRGVVSNEQFF	TGCGCCAGCAGCCAAGATCGGGGGGTGGTATCGAATGAGCAGTTCTTC
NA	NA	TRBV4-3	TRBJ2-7	CASSQDRGLSYEQYF	TGCGCCAGCAGCCAAGACAGGGGCCTCTCCTACGAGCAGTACTTC
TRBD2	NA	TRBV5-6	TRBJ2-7	CASSPPGGSSYEQYF	TGTGCCAGCAGTCCCCCGGGGGGTTCCTCCTACGAGCAGTACTTC
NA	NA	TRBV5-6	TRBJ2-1	CASSGGGFGRVTYNEQFF	TGTGCCAGCAGCGGGGGAGGTTTCGGACGAGTAACCTACAATGAGCAGTTCTTC
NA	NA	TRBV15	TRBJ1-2	CATSRDRQYGYTF	TGTGCCACCAGCAGAGATCGACAGTATGGCTACACCTTC
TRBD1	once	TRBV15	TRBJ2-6	CATSVGTELEANVLTF	TGTGCCACCAGCGTTGGGACAGAGCTAGAGGCCAACGTCCTGACTTTC
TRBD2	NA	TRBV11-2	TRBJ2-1	CASSSIPGLAGTYNEQFF	TGTGCCAGCAGCTCAATCCCTGGACTAGCGGGAACCTACAATGAGCAGTTCTTC
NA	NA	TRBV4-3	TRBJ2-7	CASSPGGGAFNEQYF	TGCGCCAGCAGCCCCGGAGGGGGCGCTTTTAACGAGCAGTACTTC
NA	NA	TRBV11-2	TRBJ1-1	CASSPPGLIFTEAFF	TGTGCCAGCAGCCCACCGGGACTCATATTCACTGAAGCTTTCTTT
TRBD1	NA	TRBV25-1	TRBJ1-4	CASSPPRTGVEEKLFF	TGTGCCAGCAGTCCTCCTAGGACAGGGGTGGAAGAAAAACTGTTTTTT
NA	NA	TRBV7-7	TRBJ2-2	CASSLVYGVDTGELFF	TGTGCCAGCAGCTTAGTTTACGGGGTAGATACCGGGGAGCTGTTTTTT
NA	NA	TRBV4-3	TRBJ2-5	CASSQEWGPLLPETQYF	TGCGCCAGCAGCCAAGAATGGGGCCCCTTACTCCCTGAGACCCAGTACTTC
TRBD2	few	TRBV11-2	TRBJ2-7	CASSFYLAETYEQYF	TGTGCCAGCAGCTTTTATCTAGCGGAGACCTACGAGCAGTACTTC
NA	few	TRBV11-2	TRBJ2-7	CASRAGVYEQYF	TGTGCCAGTAGGGCGGGTGTCTACGAGCAGTACTTC
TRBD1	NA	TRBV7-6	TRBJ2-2	CASSLAGGVTGELFF	TGTGCCAGCAGCTTAGCAGGGGGCGTCACCGGGGAGCTGTTTTTT
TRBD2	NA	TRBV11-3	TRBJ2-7	CASSFRLAGYEQYF	TGTGCCAGCAGCTTTAGACTAGCGGGTTACGAGCAGTACTTC
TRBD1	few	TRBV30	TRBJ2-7	CAWSVLGDRAVHEQYF	TGTGCCTGGAGTGTATTGGGGGACAGGGCGGTGCACGAGCAGTACTTC
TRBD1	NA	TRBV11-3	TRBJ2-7	CASSGRTGTYEQYF	TGTGCCAGCAGCGGCCGGACAGGGACCTACGAGCAGTACTTC
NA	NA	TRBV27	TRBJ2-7	CASRRYREGSAGYEQYF	TGTGCCAGCAGACGATACAGGGAAGGGTCCGCTGGGTACGAGCAGTACTTC
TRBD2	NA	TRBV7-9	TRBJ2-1	CASSYPTSGGARDEQFF	TGTGCCAGCAGCTACCCGACTAGCGGGGGGGCCAGGGATGAGCAGTTCTTC
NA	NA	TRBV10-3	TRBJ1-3	CAITDSLDSGNTIYF	TGTGCCATCACCGACAGTCTGGACTCTGGAAACACCATATATTTT
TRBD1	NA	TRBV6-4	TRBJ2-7	CASSSETGGQTSSYEQYF	TGTGCCAGCAGTTCTGAGACAGGGGGCCAAACCAGCTCCTACGAGCAGTACTTC
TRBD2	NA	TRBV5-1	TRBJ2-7	CASSLREGAGGTYEQYF	TGCGCCAGCAGCTTAAGGGAGGGAGCGGGAGGGACCTACGAGCAGTACTTC
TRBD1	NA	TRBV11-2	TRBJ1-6	CASSSQGDSPLHF	TGTGCCAGCAGCTCTCAGGGGGACTCACCCCTCCACTTT
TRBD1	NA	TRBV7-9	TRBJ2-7	CASSSGQTYEQYF	TGTGCCAGCAGCTCGGGACAGACCTACGAGCAGTACTTC
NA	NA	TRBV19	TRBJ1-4	CASNGAGEIEKLFF	TGTGCCAGTAATGGAGCAGGGGAAATTGAAAAACTGTTTTTT
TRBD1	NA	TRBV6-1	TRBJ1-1	CATRDRGYTEAFF	TGTGCCACCCGGGACAGGGGATACACTGAAGCTTTCTTT
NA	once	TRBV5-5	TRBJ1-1	CASSPLGGMNTEAFF	TGTGCCAGCAGCCCGTTAGGGGGAATGAACACTGAAGCTTTCTTT
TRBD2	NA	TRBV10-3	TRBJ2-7	CAIRLAGMYEQYF	TGTGCCATCAGACTAGCGGGAATGTACGAGCAGTACTTC
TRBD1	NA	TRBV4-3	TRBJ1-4	CASSQDGGGRGGNEKLFF	TGCGCCAGCAGCCAAGACGGAGGGGGCAGAGGGGGTAATGAAAAACTGTTTTTT
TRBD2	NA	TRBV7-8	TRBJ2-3	CASSAPKREGLDTQYF	TGTGCCAGCAGCGCGCCGAAGCGGGAGGGCCTGGATACGCAGTATTTT
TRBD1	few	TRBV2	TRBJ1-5	CASSEPGQGAGQPQHF	TGTGCCAGCAGTGAACCCGGACAGGGGGCGGGTCAGCCCCAGCATTTT
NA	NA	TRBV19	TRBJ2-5	CASSNRQTQETQYF	TGTGCCAGTAGTAACCGACAGACCCAAGAGACCCAGTACTTC
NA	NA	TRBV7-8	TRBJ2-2	CASSLVRTTPRTGELFF	TGTGCCAGCAGCTTAGTAAGGACAACCCCGCGCACCGGGGAGCTGTTTTTT
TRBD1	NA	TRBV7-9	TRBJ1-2	CASSLDRAPNLGYTF	TGTGCCAGCAGTCTAGACAGGGCTCCAAATCTGGGCTACACCTTC
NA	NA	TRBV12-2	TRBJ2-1	CASRLSWTSGTLGVNEQFF	TGTGCAAGTCGCTTAAGTTGGACTAGCGGGACCCTCGGGGTCAATGAGCAGTTCTTC
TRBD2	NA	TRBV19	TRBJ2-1	CASSIARGFVQFF	TGTGCCAGTAGTATAGCGCGGGGGTTCGTGCAGTTCTTC
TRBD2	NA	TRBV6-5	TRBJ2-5	CASWTSATQYF	TGTGCCAGCTGGACTAGCGCCACCCAGTACTTC
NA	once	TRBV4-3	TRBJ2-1	CASSQDDRFANEQFF	TGCGCCAGCAGCCAAGACGACAGGTTCGCAAATGAGCAGTTCTTC
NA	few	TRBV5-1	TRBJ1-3	CASSLWGLGGNTIYF	TGCGCCAGCAGCTTGTGGGGGCTGGGCGGAAACACCATATATTTT
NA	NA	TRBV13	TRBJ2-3	CASSPRTDTQYF	TGTGCCAGCAGTCCTCGCACAGATACGCAGTATTTT
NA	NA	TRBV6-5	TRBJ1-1	CASSYSAGDTEAFF	TGTGCCAGCAGTTACTCAGCCGGAGACACTGAAGCTTTCTTT